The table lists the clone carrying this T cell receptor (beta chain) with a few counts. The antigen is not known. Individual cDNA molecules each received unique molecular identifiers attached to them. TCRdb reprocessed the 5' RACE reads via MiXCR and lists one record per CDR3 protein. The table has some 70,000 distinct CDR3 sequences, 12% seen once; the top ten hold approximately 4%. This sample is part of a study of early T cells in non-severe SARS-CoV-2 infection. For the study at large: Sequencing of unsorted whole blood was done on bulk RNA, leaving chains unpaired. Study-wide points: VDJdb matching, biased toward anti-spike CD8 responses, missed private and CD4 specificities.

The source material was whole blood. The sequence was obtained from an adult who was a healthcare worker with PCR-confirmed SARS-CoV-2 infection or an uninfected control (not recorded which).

The CDR3 is CSANERQKNTGELFF. In nucleotides, the CDR3 is TGCAGTGCTAACGAGAGACAGAAGAACACCGGGGAGCTGTTTTTT. V is TRBV20-1 and J is TRBJ2-2; tentatively, D is TRBD1 (5 bases). Trimming shortened V by 4 bases and J by 1 base, and 13 bases separated the two germline ends. This CDR3 contains 15 residues. Per the germline V gene, CDR1 is DFQATT and CDR2 is SNEGSKA (reference sequence).